This T cell receptor (beta chain) appears in the sequencing data of a study of OX40 agonist ivuxolimab in advanced cancers. Study summary: As their treatment, patients were administered ivuxolimab, an agonistic anti-OX40 (CD134) antibody.

The CDR3 totals 14 residues. The trim removed 1 base at V and 5 bases at J, leaving 5 bases unmatched. Germline V gives CDR1 SGHDT, CDR2 YYEEEE. Sequencing was performed with immunoSEQ multiplex PCR; in TCRdb, only in-frame clones are kept and a portion is missing. This table holds some 80,000 clones, around 86% found once. The investigators sampled blood at baseline, at cycle 4 day 1, and at cycle 7 day 1. Regarding the study as a whole: Determination of antigen specificity was not performed for the expanded peripheral T cells.

Points on this clone: The antigen is undetermined.

This TCR was sampled from an adult with an advanced solid tumor such as melanoma, head and neck, liver or kidney cancer. Sample: CD4+ or CD8+ T cells sorted from blood, taken in a trial of the OX40 agonist ivuxolimab. The rearrangement links TRBV5-6 to TRBJ2-7; 8 bases map to TRBD2. CDR3 protein: CASSLRLARHEQYF. CDR3 DNA sequence: TGTGCCAGCAGCTTGAGACTAGCGAGGCACGAGCAGTACTTC.